A selection of T cell receptor beta chains follows, all from one sample in a study of blood T cell repertoires in COVID-19. Some clones are missing from TCRdb's copy, which holds only in-frame ones; the method was immunoSEQ multiplex PCR. Of approximately 40,000 clones in the sample, 80% to 90% were seen once. Sample: peripheral blood. These receptors all stem from a human donor in a cohort sampled during active COVID-19. The CDR3 runs from the conserved cysteine through the conserved F or W. A D gene is named only where the DNA matches it firmly. The size of a clone is reported for some rows only, either as once, few or many, or as a class for expanded clones.

D	size	V	J	DNA	CDR3
NA	NA	TRBV18	TRBJ1-1	TGTGCCAGCTCACCACAGGGGAGGCAGGAGAACACTGAAGCTTTCTTT	CASSPQGRQENTEAFF
NA	NA	TRBV5-1	TRBJ1-5	TGCGCCAGCAGCCCGGGGGACGGATATCAGCCCCAGCATTTT	CASSPGDGYQPQHF
NA	NA	TRBV27	TRBJ1-2	TGTGCCAGCAGTCTAACAGGGATAGAGGGCTATGGCTACACCTTC	CASSLTGIEGYGYTF
NA	NA	TRBV2	TRBJ2-7	TGTGCCAGCATCCAAGACAGGTATTCTTTCTACGAGCAGTACTTC	CASIQDRYSFYEQYF
NA	once	TRBV11-2	TRBJ2-1	TGTGCCAGCAGCTTAGGACTAGTTCGAGACAATGAGCAGTTCTTC	CASSLGLVRDNEQFF
TRBD1	NA	TRBV10-3	TRBJ1-5	TGTGCCATCAGTGAGGACAGGGTGCGTCAGCCCCAGCATTTT	CAISEDRVRQPQHF
TRBD1	once	TRBV6-5	TRBJ1-2	TGTGCCAGCAGTTACTCCCGGGACAGAGGCGAAGGCTACACCTTC	CASSYSRDRGEGYTF
TRBD2	NA	TRBV18	TRBJ2-5	TGTGCCAGCTCACCACCTAGCGGGGGCCAAGAGACCCAGTACTTC	CASSPPSGGQETQYF
NA	NA	TRBV5-1	TRBJ2-7	TGCGCCAGCAGCTTGGTGCCAGGAGGCGAGCAGTACTTC	CASSLVPGGEQYF
NA	NA	TRBV16	TRBJ1-1	TGTGCCAGCAGCCAATCTCGGGTTACTGAAGCTTTCTTT	CASSQSRVTEAFF
NA	NA	TRBV7-9	TRBJ2-7	TGTGCCAGCAGCTCAGGCACCGTCGACGAGCAGTACTTC	CASSSGTVDEQYF
TRBD1	NA	TRBV6-6	TRBJ2-3	TGTGCCAGCAGTCTACAGGGGGCGCGCACAGATACGCAGTATTTT	CASSLQGARTDTQYF
NA	NA	TRBV6-2/TRBV6-3	TRBJ2-7	TGTGCCAGCAGTTTCGACAGAGCCTACGAGCAGTACTTC	CASSFDRAYEQYF
TRBD1	few	TRBV2	TRBJ1-5	TGTGCCAGCAGTGTCCAACTCGAAAGGGGGACAGGGGATCAGCCCCAGCATTTT	CASSVQLERGTGDQPQHF
TRBD1	NA	TRBV27	TRBJ1-6	TGTGCCAGCAGTTTATCGGGGGGACAGGTTGCGTATTCACCCCTCCACTTT	CASSLSGGQVAYSPLHF
NA	NA	TRBV4-1	TRBJ1-1	TGCGCCAGCAGCCAAGAGGCGGACAGCACTGAAGCTTTCTTT	CASSQEADSTEAFF
TRBD1	NA	TRBV6-4	TRBJ2-2	TGTGCCAGGAAGGAGACAGGGCTCACCGGGGAGCTGTTTTTT	CARKETGLTGELFF
TRBD1	NA	TRBV6-2/TRBV6-3	TRBJ1-2	TGTGCCAGCAGTTACGTGACAGGGGTCCGTGGCTACACCTTC	CASSYVTGVRGYTF
NA	NA	TRBV12-5	TRBJ2-7	TGTGCTAGTGGTTTGGGCAGGGGCTCCTACGAGCAGTACTTC	CASGLGRGSYEQYF
NA	NA	TRBV24-1	TRBJ2-1	TGTGCCACCAGTCACCGATTGGGAGGCGAGCAGTTCTTC	CATSHRLGGEQFF
NA	NA	TRBV7-9	TRBJ2-5	TGTGCCAGCAGCCCCCGGACAGCAGAGACCCAGTACTTC	CASSPRTAETQYF
NA	NA	TRBV29-1	TRBJ2-1	TGCAGCGTGGGGCGAGGTCCACACTACAATGAGCAGTTCTTC	CSVGRGPHYNEQFF
NA	NA	TRBV20-1	TRBJ2-1	TGCAGTGCTAGTGGTGTGAGGTCGACTAGGTCGGATGAGCAGTTCTTC	CSASGVRSTRSDEQFF
NA	NA	TRBV9	TRBJ2-2	TGTGCCAGCAGCGCCAGGGGGGCGCCGAACACCGGGGAGCTGTTTTTT	CASSARGAPNTGELFF
TRBD1	NA	TRBV7-2	TRBJ1-4	TGTGCCAGCAGCTTAGGGTATCTCGGACAGGGTGGAGAAAAACTGTTTTTT	CASSLGYLGQGGEKLFF
NA	NA	TRBV3-1/TRBV3-2	TRBJ1-2	TGTGCCAGCAGCCAAGATCCCCGGGGGTCCCCCCATGGCTACACCTTC	CASSQDPRGSPHGYTF
TRBD2	NA	TRBV5-1	TRBJ2-3	TGCGCCCGCAGCCGGGGGGCGGGGGGGACAGATACGCAGTATTTT	CARSRGAGGTDTQYF
TRBD2	NA	TRBV5-1	TRBJ2-1	TGCGCCAGCAGCTTGGACGGGGGGGAATCCTACAATGAGCAGTTCTTC	CASSLDGGESYNEQFF
TRBD1	once	TRBV6-5	TRBJ1-2	TGTGCCAGCAGTACCGGACAGGGCCCCTATGGCTACACCTTC	CASSTGQGPYGYTF
NA	NA	TRBV6-5	TRBJ1-4	TGTGCCAGCAGTTACGGACAAGGAGTGCAGTATGAAAAACTGTTTTTT	CASSYGQGVQYEKLFF
TRBD1	few	TRBV5-1	TRBJ1-5	TGCGCCAGCAGCTTGGGGGACAGGGCTCAGCCCCAGCATTTT	CASSLGDRAQPQHF
TRBD1	NA	TRBV10-3	TRBJ1-4	TGTGCCATCAGTGAGAAGTTTGGCCAGGGGGCTGAAAAACTGTTTTTT	CAISEKFGQGAEKLFF
TRBD2	NA	TRBV10-1	TRBJ2-3	TGCGCCAGCAGTGACGGGACTACTACAGATACGCAGTATTTT	CASSDGTTTDTQYF
TRBD1	NA	TRBV2	TRBJ1-6	TGTGCCAGCAATGAAAGACAGGGGAGTAATTCACCCCTCCACTTT	CASNERQGSNSPLHF
NA	NA	TRBV28	TRBJ2-1	TGTGCCAGCAGCCCCGGACTATTCTACAATGAGCAGTTCTTC	CASSPGLFYNEQFF
TRBD1	NA	TRBV18	TRBJ1-1	TGTGCCAGCTCACCGGTAACAGGGGGACCAATGAACACTGAAGCTTTCTTT	CASSPVTGGPMNTEAFF
TRBD1	once	TRBV6-5	TRBJ2-1	TGTGCCAGCAGTTACCCAACAGGGGGTGAGCAGTTCTTC	CASSYPTGGEQFF
TRBD2	NA	TRBV11-2	TRBJ2-5	TGTGCCAGCAGCTTTAGCGGGGGGATATCGGAGACCCAGTACTTC	CASSFSGGISETQYF
TRBD1	NA	TRBV24-1	TRBJ2-1	TGTGCCACCAGTGACCCTGGACAGGGGGCTATGGATGAGCAGTTCTTC	CATSDPGQGAMDEQFF